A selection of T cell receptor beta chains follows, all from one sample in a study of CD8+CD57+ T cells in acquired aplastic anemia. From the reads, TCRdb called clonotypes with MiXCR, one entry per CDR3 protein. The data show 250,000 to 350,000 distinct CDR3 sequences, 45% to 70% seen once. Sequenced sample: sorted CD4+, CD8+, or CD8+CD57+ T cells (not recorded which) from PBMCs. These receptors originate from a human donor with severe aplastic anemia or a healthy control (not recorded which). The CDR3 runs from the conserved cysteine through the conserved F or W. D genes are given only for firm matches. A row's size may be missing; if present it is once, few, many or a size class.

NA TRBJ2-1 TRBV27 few TGTGCCAGCAGCCCCGTTTTAAGTATTCGTAATGAGCAGTTCTTC CASSPVLSIRNEQFF
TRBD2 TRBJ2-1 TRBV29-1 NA TGCAGCGTTGAAGGACTAGCGGGGGGGCCGCGCTCCTACAATGAGCAGTTCTTC CSVEGLAGGPRSYNEQFF
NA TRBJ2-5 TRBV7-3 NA TGTGCCAGCAGCCTCCGGCTGGGCGAGACCCAGTACTTC CASSLRLGETQYF
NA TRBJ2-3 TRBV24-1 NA TGTGCCACCAGTGTCGCCAACACAGATACGCAGTATTTT CATSVANTDTQYF
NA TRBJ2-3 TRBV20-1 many TGCAGTGCTGGGGGTCCTCTATCAGTTTTGGATACGCAGTATTTT CSAGGPLSVLDTQYF
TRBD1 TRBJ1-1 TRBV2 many TGTGCCAGCGGGACAGGGGGTACTGAAGCTTTCTTT CASGTGGTEAFF
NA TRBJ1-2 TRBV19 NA TGTGCCAGTAGTATGATGGGCTCTAACTATGGCTACACCTTC CASSMMGSNYGYTF
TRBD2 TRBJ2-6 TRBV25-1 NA TGTGCCAGCAGTTTATCGGGGGGAAACGTCCTGACTTTC CASSLSGGNVLTF
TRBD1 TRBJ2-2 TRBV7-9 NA TGTGCCAGCGGGACCCTGGGACAGGGTTATTCGAACACCGGGGAGCTGTTTTTT CASGTLGQGYSNTGELFF
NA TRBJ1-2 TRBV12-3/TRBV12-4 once TGTGCCAGCAGTTCTTCAGGCTATGGCTACACCTTC CASSSSGYGYTF
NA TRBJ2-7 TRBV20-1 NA TGCAGTGCTAGCGGGACACACTACGAGCAGTACTTC CSASGTHYEQYF
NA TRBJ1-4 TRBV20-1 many TGCAGTGCTATGTCCGTGTTTAATGAAAAACTGCTTTTT CSAMSVFNEKLLF
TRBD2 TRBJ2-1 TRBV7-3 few TGTGCCAGCAGCCCTAGCGGGGGGGCCGGGAATGAGCAGTTCTTC CASSPSGGAGNEQFF
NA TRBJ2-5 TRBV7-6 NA TGTGCCAGCAGCCCGACTGTTGGCAGGGGGGGGCAAGAGACCCAGTACTTC CASSPTVGRGGQETQYF
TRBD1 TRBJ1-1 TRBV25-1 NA TGTGCCAGCAGTGTTTACAGGGGAGAAGGGAATGAAGCTTTCTTT CASSVYRGEGNEAFF
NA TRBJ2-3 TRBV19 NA TGTGCCAGTAGCACCCAGGGAAATGGAGCCGATACGCAGTATTTT CASSTQGNGADTQYF
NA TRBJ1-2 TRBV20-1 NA TGCAGTGCTAGGGGGGGGGCGAACTATGGCTACACCTTC CSARGGANYGYTF
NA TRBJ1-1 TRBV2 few TGTGCCAGCAGTTTTGGGATGAACACTGAAGCTTTCTTT CASSFGMNTEAFF
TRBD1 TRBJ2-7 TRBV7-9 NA TGTGCCAGCAGCTTAGAGGGGGACAGGGTCTACGAGCAGTACTTC CASSLEGDRVYEQYF
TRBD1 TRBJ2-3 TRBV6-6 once TGTGCCAGCAGTAGGGACAGGGGGCGCACAGATACGCAGTATTTT CASSRDRGRTDTQYF
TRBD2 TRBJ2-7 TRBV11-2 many TGTGCCAGCAGCTTAGATTTCAGCGGGGGGGCCTTGTACGAGCAGTACTTC CASSLDFSGGALYEQYF
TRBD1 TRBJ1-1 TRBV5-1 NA TGCGCCAGCAGCTCCGGAGGGGGCGGTACTGAAGCTTTCTTT CASSSGGGGTEAFF
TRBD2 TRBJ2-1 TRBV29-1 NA TGCAGCGTTTCTTCAGGGAGGGTTGTGGATGAGCAGTTCTTC CSVSSGRVVDEQFF
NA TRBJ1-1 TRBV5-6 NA TGTGCCAGCAGCTTGGGGGCGGGGGCTGATGAAGCTTTCTTT CASSLGAGADEAFF
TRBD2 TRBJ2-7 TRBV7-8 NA TGTGCCAGCAGCTTCCGTTCGGGGGGGACCTACGAGCAGTACTTC CASSFRSGGTYEQYF